These 13 T cell receptor beta chains share one sample of origin, sequenced in a study of Graves' ophthalmopathy and Graves' hyperthyroidism. Amplification of the TCR beta CDR3 regions used RNA transcripts (as template). RT-PCR in the first round used HTBI primers; a second-round multiplex PCR followed. Using its own MiXCR run on the multiplex PCR reads, TCRdb lists one record per CDR3 protein. The profile shows 350,000 to 450,000 distinct CDR3 sequences, around 19% of them singletons. Sequenced sample: peripheral blood. The receptors here all came from a woman under 30 with Graves' ophthalmopathy.

This clonotype was recorded at least ten times. The V gene is TRBV5-1, the J gene TRBJ2-5; 8 nucleotides line up with TRBD2. The CDR3 is 15 amino acids. J was trimmed by 5 bases and V by 0 bases; bases with no gene match: 6. CDR1 is SGHRS and CDR2 is YFSETQ in the germline V gene. The CDR3 is CASSLGGSGKETQYF. The CDR3 nucleotides read TGCGCCAGCAGCTTGGGAGGTAGCGGGAAGGAGACCCAGTACTTC.

In this sample, this clonotype turned up many times. At one boundary the junction diverges from the germline segment, which might be a read error. The rearrangement links TRBV11-2 to TRBJ2-7; TRBD2 might be the D (5 bases). Germline CDR1 and CDR2: SGHAT and FQNNGV. The CDR3 consists of 14 residues. This chain's CDR3 is CASSLGGSTYGQYF. The CDR3 DNA sequence: TGTGCCAGCAGCTTAGGTGGGAGTACCTACGGGCAGTACTTC.

The V call is TRBV9, the J call TRBJ2-5; TRBD2 matches at 9 bases. CDR1 is SGDLS and CDR2 is YYNGEE in the germline V gene. The CDR3 is 14 amino acids. The V segment lost 3 bases and the J segment 5 bases; nucleotides outside the gene matches: 5. The CDR3 DNA follows: TGTGCCAGCAGCGCCGCGGGGGGGAGGGAGACCCAGTACTTC. It specifies CASSAAGGRETQYF.

This chain joins TRBV5-6 and TRBJ2-2; unclear D gene. Germline lookup yields CDR1 SGHDT and CDR2 YYEEEE. This CDR3 spans 13 amino acids. V lost 2 bases and J lost 7, with 9 bases in between. For the CDR3, the DNA is TGTGCCAGCAGCTTTTTAGCTTTCGGGGAGCTGTTTTTT. This encodes CASSFLAFGELFF.

The genes are TRBV13 and TRBJ2-5; D is undetermined. Trimming took off 3 bases at V and 0 bases at J, with 2 bases between the two ends. Germline-derived CDR1 and CDR2 are PRHDT and FYEKMQ (reference sequence). This CDR3 contains 12 residues. The CDR3: CASSFDQETQYF. CDR3 DNA sequence: TGTGCCAGCAGCTTCGACCAAGAGACCCAGTACTTC.

This clonotype has at least ten counts. V usage is TRBV13 and J usage is TRBJ1-1; D is possibly TRBD1 (5 bases). The CDR3 sequence is 15 residues long. Deletions cut 1 base from V and 1 base from J, with 10 bases between. Germline V gene lookup returns CDR1 PRHDT and CDR2 FYEKMQ (reference sequence). The CDR3 region is CASSLVWDENTEAFF. Here the CDR3 DNA reads TGTGCCAGCAGCTTAGTCTGGGACGAGAACACTGAAGCTTTCTTT.

In this sample, this clonotype turned up many times. The rearrangement joins TRBV20-1 to TRBJ2-7; 9 nucleotides match TRBD2. The CDR3 consists of 13 residues. The V segment lost 3 bases and the J segment 3 bases; nucleotides outside the gene matches: 3. Germline V gene sequence: CDR1 DFQATT, CDR2 SNEGSKA (reference sequence). The CDR3 region has the DNA TGCAGTGCTAGGGCACTAGCGGGCTACGAGCAGTACTTC. This gives the protein CSARALAGYEQYF.

This clonotype was picked up many times. The genes are TRBV7-4 and TRBJ1-6; unclear D gene. The germline gives CDR1 SGHVT, CDR2 SQSDAQ. The V gene lost 3 bases and the J gene lost 15 bases, with 9 bases spanning the gap. The CDR3 length is 11 residues. CDR3 nucleotide sequence: TGTGCCAGCAGCTTTACGGGGTTCCTCCACTTT. Its translation: CASSFTGFLHF.

This clonotype was seen many times. The chain uses TRBV7-2 and TRBJ2-7, with 7 nucleotides matching TRBD1. This CDR3 comprises 14 residues. CDR1 and CDR2 from the germline V gene are SGHTA and FQGNSA. V lost 6 bases to trimming and J lost 2 bases; unmatched junction nucleotides: 7. Here the CDR3 DNA reads TGTGCCAGCAGATATACCGGGACAGCCTACGAGCAGTACTTC. This translates into CASRYTGTAYEQYF.

This clonotype was observed at least ten times. The CDR3 bases are TGTGCCAGCAGTTTACTAGCGGGAGGGCCCTACGAGCAGTACTTC. Translation gives CASSLLAGGPYEQYF. The chain is built from TRBV12-3 or TRBV12-4 and TRBJ2-7; 12 nucleotides align to TRBD2. Losses at the gene ends were 2 bases for V and 2 bases for J; bases not matched to a gene: 1. The CDR3 runs to 15 residues.

CDR3 bases: TGTGCCAGCAGTGCGTACAGGAGAGAAGAGACCCAGTACTTC. As protein: CASSAYRREETQYF. The chain links TRBV6-1 to TRBJ2-5, with D tentatively TRBD1 (5 bases). There are 14 residues in the CDR3. Germline values: CDR1 MNHNS, CDR2 SASEGT. The V and J ends lost 4 bases and 3 bases respectively, with 12 bases between them.

In its sample, this clonotype was seen many times. The chain employs TRBV19 and TRBJ1-5, with TRBD1 matching 7 bases. The CDR3 consists of 14 residues. V shed 5 bases and J 3 bases; nucleotides not matched to a gene: 4. Germline V gene sequence: CDR1 LNHDA, CDR2 SQIVND (reference sequence). This CDR3 reads CASSETGHNQPQHF. The CDR3 DNA reads as TGTGCCAGTAGTGAGACAGGGCACAATCAGCCCCAGCATTTT.

The V and J genes are TRBV10-2 and TRBJ1-2; possible D gene TRBD1, 6 bases. The CDR3 is 14 amino acids. The V and J ends lost 5 bases and 4 bases respectively, with 14 bases between them. Per the germline V gene, CDR1 is WSHSY and CDR2 is SAAADI. The CDR3 region has the DNA TGCGCCAGCAGTCCCCAGGACAGCTTCTATGGCTACACCTTC. Encoded protein: CASSPQDSFYGYTF.